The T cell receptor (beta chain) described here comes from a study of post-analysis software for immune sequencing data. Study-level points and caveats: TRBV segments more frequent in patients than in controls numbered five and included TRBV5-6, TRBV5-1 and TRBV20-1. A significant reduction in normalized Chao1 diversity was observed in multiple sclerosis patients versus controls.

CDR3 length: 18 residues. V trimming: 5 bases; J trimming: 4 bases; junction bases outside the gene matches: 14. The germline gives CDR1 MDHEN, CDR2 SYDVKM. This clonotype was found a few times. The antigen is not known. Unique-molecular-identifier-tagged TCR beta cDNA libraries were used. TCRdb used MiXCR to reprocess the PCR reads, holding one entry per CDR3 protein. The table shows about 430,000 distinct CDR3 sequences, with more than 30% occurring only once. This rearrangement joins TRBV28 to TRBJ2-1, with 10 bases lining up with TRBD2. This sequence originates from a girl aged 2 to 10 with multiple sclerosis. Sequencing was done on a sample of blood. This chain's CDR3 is CASSHHDLLAGDYNEQFF. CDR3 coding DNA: TGTGCCAGCAGTCACCACGATCTCCTAGCGGGGGATTACAATGAGCAGTTCTTC. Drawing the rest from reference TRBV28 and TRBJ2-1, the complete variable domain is DVKVTQSSRYLVKRTGEKVFLECVQDMDHENMFWYRQDPGLGLRLIYFSYDVKMKEKGDIPEGYSVSREKKERFSLILESASTNQTSMYLCASSHHDLLAGDYNEQFFGPGTRLTVL.